The 18 T cell receptor beta chains given below trace back to one sample, sequenced in a study of OX40 agonist ivuxolimab in advanced cancers. Clones were sequenced by immunoSEQ multiplex PCR, and TCRdb holds only the in-frame ones, with some missing. The sample shows under 25,000 clones, approximately 83% of them seen only once. The sample was CD4+ or CD8+ T cells sorted from blood, taken in a trial of the OX40 agonist ivuxolimab. These receptors were taken from an adult with an advanced solid tumor such as melanoma, head and neck, liver or kidney cancer.

The chain has TRBV2 and TRBJ2-7; D might be TRBD2 (5 bases). Trimming left V 3 bases short and J 0 bases short, with 18 bases between. The CDR3 has 17 amino acids. Germline values: CDR1 SNHLY, CDR2 FYNNEI. CDR3: CASSEFSLGEFSYEQYF. For the CDR3, the DNA is TGTGCCAGCAGTGAGTTCAGCCTTGGGGAGTTCTCCTACGAGCAGTACTTC.

In nucleotides, the CDR3 is TGCGCCAGCAGCCAGGAACGTGCGGGGAATGAGGAAAAACTGTTTTTT. This codes for CASSQERAGNEEKLFF. J is TRBJ1-4 and V is TRBV4-3; D uncertain. This CDR3 has 16 amino acids. Germline V gene lookup returns CDR1 LGHNA and CDR2 YSLEER. The V end was cut by 3 bases, the J end by 8 bases, with 19 bases between.

The chain uses TRBV29-1 and TRBJ2-3, with no clear D. The germline V gene has CDR1 SQVTM and CDR2 ANQGSEA. CDR3 length: 17 residues. V was pared by 0 bases and J by 2 bases, with 18 bases between. The CDR3 coding sequence is TGCAGCGTTGAAGATCTCGGTGGCGGATCCATCACAGATACGCAGTATTTT. Translation gives CSVEDLGGGSITDTQYF.

Only a few counts were recorded for this clone. The V and J genes are TRBV19 and TRBJ2-3; 12 positions agree with TRBD2. Germline V gene sequence: CDR1 LNHDA, CDR2 SQIVND (reference sequence). The V and J ends lost 3 bases and 6 bases, in that order; junction bases with no gene match: 4. The CDR3 consists of 15 residues. The CDR3 nucleotides are TGTGCCAGTAGTATGACTAGCGGGAGTTATGATACGCAGTATTTT. Its protein product is CASSMTSGSYDTQYF.

This chain joins TRBV6-1 and TRBJ1-5, with D unclear. CDR1 MNHNS and CDR2 SASEGT come from the germline V gene. This CDR3 comprises 13 residues. V was pared by 2 bases and J by 7 bases, with 9 bases between. Written as DNA, the CDR3 is TGTGCCAGCAGTGAACACGAATTACAGCCCCAGCATTTT. As protein: CASSEHELQPQHF.

V and J are TRBV6-5 and TRBJ2-1, with D unresolved. This CDR3 region has 12 residues. V dropped 5 bases and J dropped 12 bases, with 14 bases sitting between them. Looked up from germline, CDR1 is MNHEY and CDR2 is SVGAGI. Here the CDR3 reads CASSPRGGAQFF. DNA of the CDR3: TGTGCCAGCAGTCCCCGAGGCGGAGCGCAGTTCTTC.

DNA of the CDR3: TGTGCCAGCAGTTTAGATAGGTTAGGGTACTATGGCTACACCTTC. This gives the protein CASSLDRLGYYGYTF. The V call is TRBV28, the J call TRBJ1-2; no clear D gene. The CDR3 runs to 15 residues. In germline, CDR1 is MDHEN, CDR2 SYDVKM. With 2 bases removed from V and 3 bases from J, the gap between germline ends came to 13 bases.

The chain uses TRBV15 and TRBJ2-2; 7 bases align to TRBD2. The germline V gene has CDR1 LNHNV and CDR2 YYDKDF (reference sequence). The CDR3 length is 15 residues. With 7 bases clipped from V and 1 base from J, the junction kept 6 bases outside the gene matches. In DNA form, the CDR3 reads TGTGCCACCACCAGGCAGCGGGAGAACACCGGGGAGCTGTTTTTT. Translated: CATTRQRENTGELFF.

J is TRBJ1-4 and V is TRBV7-9; a possible D gene is TRBD1 (5 bases). Germline loops: CDR1 SEHNR, CDR2 FQNEAQ (reference sequence). The V end was cut by 0 bases, the J end by 7 bases, with 9 bases between. The CDR3 totals 14 residues. CDR3 sequence: CASSLAGEVEKLFF. CDR3 DNA sequence: TGTGCCAGCAGCTTAGCAGGGGAGGTTGAAAAACTGTTTTTT.

The chain joins TRBV30 to TRBJ1-1, with D possibly being TRBD1 (5 bases). Germline CDR1 GTSNPN, CDR2 SVGIG (reference sequence). V was clipped by 0 bases and J by 13 bases, with 15 bases between them. The CDR3 is made up of 12 amino acids. CDR3 loop: CAWSVVGLGGFF. The CDR3 bases are TGTGCCTGGAGTGTAGTGGGCCTGGGGGGTTTCTTT. Drawing the rest from reference TRBV30 and TRBJ1-1, the complete variable domain is SQTIHQWPATLVQPVGSPLSLECTVEGTSNPNLYWYRQAAGRGLQLLFYSVGIGQISSEVPQNLSASRPQDRQFILSSKKLLLSDSGFYLCAWSVVGLGGFFGQGTRLTVV.

The chain recombines TRBV7-8 with TRBJ1-1; 7 nucleotides agree with TRBD1. This CDR3 comprises 16 residues. Per the germline V gene, CDR1 is SGHVS and CDR2 is FQNEAQ. V shed 1 base and J 0 bases; nucleotides not matched to a gene: 5. The CDR3 region is CASSLGKGAVNTEAFF. The CDR3 DNA reads TGTGCCAGCAGCTTAGGAAAGGGGGCCGTGAACACTGAAGCTTTCTTT.

This clone was seen once. The chain joins TRBV27 to TRBJ1-5, with D unresolved. Germline V gene lookup returns CDR1 MNHEY and CDR2 SMNVEV (reference sequence). V was shortened by 2 bases and J by 0 bases, with 5 bases between the two germline ends. The CDR3 spans 14 residues. The CDR3 here is CASSLTSSNQPQHF. The CDR3, as DNA: TGTGCCAGCAGTTTAACGAGTAGCAATCAGCCCCAGCATTTT.

The chain joins TRBV4-3 to TRBJ2-2; 7 nucleotides line up with TRBD1. Trimming at V came to 0 bases and at J to 1 base, leaving 5 bases not matched to a gene. This CDR3 is built from 17 residues. CDR1 is LGHNA, CDR2 YSLEER, per germline. CDR3 region: CASSQDMRGQNTGELFF. The CDR3 region has the DNA TGCGCCAGCAGCCAAGATATGAGGGGGCAGAACACCGGGGAGCTGTTTTTT.

Points on this clone: Mismatch with germline at one junction end may stem from a read error. V is TRBV11-2 and J is TRBJ1-2; 7 nucleotides align to TRBD1. The CDR3 loop spans 14 amino acids. CDR1 SGHAT and CDR2 FQNNGV come from the germline V gene. The DNA of the CDR3 is TGCGCCAGCAGCCGAACCGGACAGGTCCTAGGCTACACCTTC. Translation gives CASSRTGQVLGYTF.

This chain links TRBV5-1 with TRBJ1-3; perhaps TRBD1 as D (6 bases). Trimming took 5 bases from V and 4 from J, leaving 13 bases between them. The CDR3 runs 14 residues. The V gene's germline CDR1 is SGHRS and CDR2 YFSETQ. CDR3 DNA sequence: TGCGCCAGCAGTGCCGGGGGGCTCGGAAACACCATATATTTT. This encodes CASSAGGLGNTIYF.

V usage is TRBV27 and J usage is TRBJ2-7; D call uncertain. Trimming shortened V by 3 bases and J by 2 bases, and 14 bases separated the two germline ends. The CDR3 consists of 15 residues. CDR1 is MNHEY and CDR2 is SMNVEV in the germline V gene (reference sequence). CDR3 sequence: CASSLASMGPYEQYF. The CDR3 region has the DNA TGTGCCAGCAGTTTGGCCTCCATGGGTCCCTACGAGCAGTACTTC.

J is TRBJ2-7 and V is TRBV7-7; 8 nucleotides match TRBD2. J gave up 5 bases and V 2 bases, and 5 bases lay outside the gene matches. The CDR3 totals 14 residues. Germline lookup yields CDR1 SSHAT and CDR2 FNYEAQ (reference sequence). The CDR3 reads CASSLTAGVNEQYF. The CDR3 region has the DNA TGTGCCAGCAGCTTAACAGCGGGAGTCAACGAGCAGTACTTC.

The chain uses TRBV25-1 and TRBJ2-3; the D is unclear. V lost 1 base to trimming and J lost 3 bases, with 17 bases between them. The CDR3 sequence is 17 residues long. CDR1 and CDR2 from the germline V gene are MGHDK and SYGVNS. CDR3 sequence (DNA): TGTGCCAGCAGTGAATTGGGCAGGACGGCCCTAACAGATACGCAGTATTTT. It codes for CASSELGRTALTDTQYF.